This note documents a single T cell receptor beta chain sequence. As yet, its antigen is unknown. Germline CDR1 and CDR2: SNHLY and FYNNEI. Trimming stripped 3 bases from V and 4 bases from J, with 12 bases between. The CDR3 is made up of 15 amino acids. This sample was included in a study of shared clonotypes between healthy human individuals. A deep-level run was used for the assay. The table came from immunoSEQ multiplex PCR; TCRdb's copy has only in-frame clones and leaves some out. The sample has 2 million to 2.5 million clones; 85% to 95% are singletons. Partitioning of CD4+ cells yielded a CD45RA+ naive subset and a CD45RA-negative memory subset. Study-wide results and caveats: Clonotypes that were shared across a handful of donors made up roughly 5.2% of naive CD4 clonotypes. The expectation was that sequencing depth would affect clonotype sharing among donors.

What was sequenced was naive CD4+ T cells sorted from blood. Subset here: CD45RA+ positively selected. This rearrangement joins TRBV2 to TRBJ2-2, with D possibly TRBD1 on 5 matching bases. The receptor comes from a man between 18 and 29 years old in good health. The CDR3 region is CASSDGRVLTGELFF. The DNA of the CDR3 is TGTGCCAGCAGTGACGGCAGGGTACTCACCGGGGAGCTGTTTTTT. Based on the CDR3 plus reference TRBV2 and TRBJ2-2, the full variable domain is EPEVTQTPSHQVTQMGQEVILRCVPISNHLYFYWYRQILGQKVEFLVSFYNNEISEKSEIFDDQFSVERPDGSNFTLKIRSTKLEDSAMYFCASSDGRVLTGELFFGEGSRLTVL.